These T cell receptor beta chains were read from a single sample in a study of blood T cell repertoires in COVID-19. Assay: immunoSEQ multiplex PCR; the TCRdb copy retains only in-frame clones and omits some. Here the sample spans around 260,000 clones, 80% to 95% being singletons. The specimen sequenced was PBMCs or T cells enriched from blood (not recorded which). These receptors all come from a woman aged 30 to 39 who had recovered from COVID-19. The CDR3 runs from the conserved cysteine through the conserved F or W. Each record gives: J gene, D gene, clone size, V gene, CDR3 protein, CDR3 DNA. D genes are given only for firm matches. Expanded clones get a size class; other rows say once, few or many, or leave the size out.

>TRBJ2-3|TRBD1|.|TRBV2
CASRKYRGWSTDTQYF
TGTGCCAGCAGGAAATACAGGGGTTGGAGCACAGATACGCAGTATTTT
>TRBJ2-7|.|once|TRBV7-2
CASSFLGLAPYEQYF
TGTGCCAGCAGCTTCTTGGGTTTAGCGCCCTACGAGCAGTACTTC
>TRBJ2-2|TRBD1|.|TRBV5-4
CASSMTGGASGELFF
TGTGCCAGCAGTATGACAGGGGGCGCGTCCGGGGAGCTGTTTTTT
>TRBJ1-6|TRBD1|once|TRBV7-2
CASSPRTGADPRNNSPLHF
TGTGCCAGCAGCCCGAGGACAGGGGCGGATCCGAGAAATAATTCACCCCTCCACTTT
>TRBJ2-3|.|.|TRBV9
CASSVGAGPTDTQYF
TGTGCCAGCAGCGTAGGGGCGGGACCGACAGATACGCAGTATTTT
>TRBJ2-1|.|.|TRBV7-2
CASSLAGFSGTSSYNEQFF
TGTGCCAGCAGCTTAGCCGGTTTTTCCGGGACTTCCTCCTACAATGAGCAGTTCTTC
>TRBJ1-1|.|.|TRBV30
CAWGQVEAFF
TGTGCCTGGGGGCAGGTTGAAGCTTTCTTT
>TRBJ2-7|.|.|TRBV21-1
CASSKATGVYEQYF
TGTGCCAGCAGCAAAGCTACGGGGGTCTACGAGCAGTACTTC
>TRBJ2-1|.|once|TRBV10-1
CASSEQLSSYNEQFF
TGCGCCAGCAGTGAACAGCTAAGCTCCTACAATGAGCAGTTCTTC
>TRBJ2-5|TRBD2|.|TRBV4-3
CASSQGLAGVETQYF
TGCGCCAGCAGCCAAGGACTAGCGGGAGTAGAGACCCAGTACTTC
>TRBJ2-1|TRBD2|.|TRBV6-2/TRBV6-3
CASSYGGRGDYEQFF
TGTGCCAGCAGTTACGGCGGGAGGGGTGACTATGAGCAGTTCTTC
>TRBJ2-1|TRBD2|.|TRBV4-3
CASSQEPTSGPLYEQFF
TGCGCCAGCAGCCAAGAGCCTACTAGCGGTCCACTCTATGAGCAGTTCTTC
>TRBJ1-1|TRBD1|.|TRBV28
CASRNPGGTEAFF
TGTGCCAGCAGGAACCCAGGGGGCACTGAAGCTTTCTTT
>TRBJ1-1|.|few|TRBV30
CAWTRLRNTEAFF
TGTGCCTGGACCCGATTGAGGAACACTGAAGCTTTCTTT
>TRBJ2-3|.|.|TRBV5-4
CASSPATALPTDTQYF
TGTGCCAGCAGCCCGGCTACCGCACTACCCACAGATACGCAGTATTTT
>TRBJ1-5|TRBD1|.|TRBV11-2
CASSLDREQPQHF
TGTGCCAGCAGCTTGGACAGGGAGCAACCCCAGCATTTT
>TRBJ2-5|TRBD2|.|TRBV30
CAWQLGGRVETQYF
TGTGCCTGGCAACTGGGAGGGAGGGTGGAGACCCAGTACTTC
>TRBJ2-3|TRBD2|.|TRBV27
CASSLTSGLGTDTQYF
TGTGCCAGCAGTTTGACTAGCGGTCTAGGCACAGATACGCAGTATTTT
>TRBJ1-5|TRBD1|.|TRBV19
CASSIQGVHQPQHF
TGTGCCAGTAGTATCCAGGGGGTGCATCAGCCCCAGCATTTT
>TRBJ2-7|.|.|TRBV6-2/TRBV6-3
CASSPTGSYEQYF
TGTGCCAGCAGTCCGACAGGTTCCTACGAGCAGTACTTC
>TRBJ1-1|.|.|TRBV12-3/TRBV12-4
CASKNREGTEAFF
TGTGCCAGCAAGAACAGGGAGGGCACTGAAGCTTTCTTT
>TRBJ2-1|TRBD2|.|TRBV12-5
CASGPSGIYNEQFF
TGTGCTAGTGGCCCGAGCGGGATCTACAATGAGCAGTTCTTC
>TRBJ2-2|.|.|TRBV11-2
CASSPVGGTGELFF
TGTGCCAGCAGCCCCGTGGGGGGAACCGGGGAGCTGTTTTTT
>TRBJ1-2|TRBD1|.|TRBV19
CASSRQGNYGYTF
TGTGCCAGTAGCCGACAGGGTAACTATGGCTACACCTTC
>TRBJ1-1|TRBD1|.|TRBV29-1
CSVRTGGITEAFF
TGCAGCGTCCGGACAGGGGGAATCACTGAAGCTTTCTTT
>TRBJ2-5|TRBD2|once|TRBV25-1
CASSRGSQETQYF
TGTGCCAGCAGCCGCGGGAGCCAAGAGACCCAGTACTTC
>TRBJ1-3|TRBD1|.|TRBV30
CAWSGLWQGAGNTIYF
TGTGCCTGGAGTGGGCTGTGGCAGGGGGCTGGAAACACCATATATTTT
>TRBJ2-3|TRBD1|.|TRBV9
CASSPRTGGGTDTQYF
TGTGCCAGCAGCCCGAGGACAGGGGGAGGGACAGATACGCAGTATTTT
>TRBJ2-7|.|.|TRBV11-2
CASSLKGRGEQYF
TGTGCCAGCAGCTTGAAGGGAAGGGGCGAGCAGTACTTC
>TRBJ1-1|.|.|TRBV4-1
CASSQALNRGGFF
TGCGCCAGCAGCCAAGCCCTAAATAGGGGGGGTTTCTTT
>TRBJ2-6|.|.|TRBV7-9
CASSLDRNSGANVLTF
TGTGCCAGCAGTCTTGACAGAAACTCTGGGGCCAACGTCCTGACTTTC
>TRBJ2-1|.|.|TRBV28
CASSFTGDSYNEQFF
TGTGCCAGCAGTTTTACGGGGGATTCCTACAATGAGCAGTTCTTC
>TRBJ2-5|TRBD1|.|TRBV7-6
CASSLAPTTGNKETQYF
TGTGCCAGCAGCTTAGCCCCTACGACAGGGAATAAAGAGACCCAGTACTTC
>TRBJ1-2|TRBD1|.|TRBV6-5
CASSYRDRGTNYGYTF
TGTGCCAGCAGTTACCGAGACAGGGGGACTAACTATGGCTACACCTTC
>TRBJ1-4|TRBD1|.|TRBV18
CASSPRQGPRTNNEKLFF
TGTGCCAGCTCACCACGACAGGGGCCCCGGACCAATAATGAAAAACTGTTTTTT
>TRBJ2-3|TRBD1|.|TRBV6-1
CASSERTGFTDTQYF
TGTGCCAGCAGTGAACGGACAGGGTTCACAGATACGCAGTATTTT
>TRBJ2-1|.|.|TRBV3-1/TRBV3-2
CASSRDSMGYNEQFF
TGTGCCAGCAGCCGGGACTCGATGGGGTACAATGAGCAGTTCTTC
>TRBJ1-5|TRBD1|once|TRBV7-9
CASSLSGGDQPQHF
TGTGCCAGCAGCCTTTCAGGGGGCGATCAGCCCCAGCATTTT
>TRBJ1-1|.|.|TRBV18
CASSPPAAPLNTEAFF
TGTGCCAGCTCACCACCGGCTGCCCCCTTGAACACTGAAGCTTTCTTT
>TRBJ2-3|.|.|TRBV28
CASSAVADTQYF
TGTGCCAGCAGTGCCGTAGCAGATACGCAGTATTTT
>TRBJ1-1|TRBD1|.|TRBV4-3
CASSKGTGEEAFF
TGCGCCAGCAGCAAAGGGACAGGGGAAGAAGCTTTCTTT
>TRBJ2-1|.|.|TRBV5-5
CASSLGTVSYNEQFF
TGTGCCAGCAGCTTGGGGACAGTATCCTACAATGAGCAGTTCTTC
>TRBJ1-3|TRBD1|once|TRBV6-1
CASSGRDRGLSGNTIYF
TGTGCCAGCAGTGGCCGGGACAGGGGGCTCTCTGGAAACACCATATATTTT
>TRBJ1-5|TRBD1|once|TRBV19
CASISRPGQGVGPQHF
TGTGCCAGTATTTCTCGGCCAGGTCAGGGGGTCGGGCCCCAGCATTTT
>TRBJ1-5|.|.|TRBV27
CASSLERGNQPQHF
TGTGCCAGCAGTTTAGAGAGAGGCAATCAGCCCCAGCATTTT